This T cell receptor (beta chain) was profiled in a study of cytomegalovirus exposure and HLA in healthy donors. J gave up 5 bases and V 10 bases, and 9 bases lay outside the gene matches. Germline values: CDR1 WSHSY, CDR2 SAAADI. This CDR3 contains 13 residues. Both 60 Vbeta primers and 13 Jbeta primers went into the PCR. Data came from immunoSEQ multiplex PCR; TCRdb stores just in-frame clones and leaves some out. The sample comprises about 210,000 clones, 70% to 85% of which are singletons, and around 3.7% rests with the top ten. The receptor comes from a man aged 40-49 years in good health and CMV-seropositive. Sequencing input: PBMCs. The chain carries TRBV10-2 and TRBJ2-5; 8 bases match TRBD2. Here the CDR3 reads CATTGGGLETQYF. As DNA, the CDR3 is TGCGCCACTACCGGGGGGGGCCTGGAGACCCAGTACTTC.